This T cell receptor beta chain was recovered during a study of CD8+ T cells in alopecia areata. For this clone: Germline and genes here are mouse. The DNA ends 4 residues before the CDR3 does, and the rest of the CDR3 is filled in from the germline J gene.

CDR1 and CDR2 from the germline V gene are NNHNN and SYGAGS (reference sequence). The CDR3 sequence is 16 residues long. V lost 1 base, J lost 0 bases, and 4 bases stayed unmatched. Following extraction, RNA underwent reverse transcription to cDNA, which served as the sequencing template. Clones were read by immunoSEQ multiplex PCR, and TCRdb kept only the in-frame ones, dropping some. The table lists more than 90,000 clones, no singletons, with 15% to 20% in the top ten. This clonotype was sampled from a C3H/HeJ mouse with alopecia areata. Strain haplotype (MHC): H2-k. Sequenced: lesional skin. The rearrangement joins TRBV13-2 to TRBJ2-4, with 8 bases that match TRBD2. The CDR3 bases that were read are TGTGCCAGCGGTGATCCCCGACTGGGGAGTCAAAAC. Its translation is CASGDPRLGSQN. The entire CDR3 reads CASGDPRLGSQNTLYF.